These 8 T cell receptor beta chains were all obtained from the same sample, sequenced in a study of T cell repertoires in cytomegalovirus infection. TCRdb re-analysed the reads in MiXCR, keeping a single row per CDR3 protein. Found here are 200,000 to 300,000 distinct CDR3 sequences, approximately 10% of them singletons; the top ten hold about 15%. What was sequenced was PBMCs. Receptors were obtained from a human donor in good health (CMV status not recorded). Some clones in this sample may be carry-over from other donors' samples.

This clonotype has a count of ten or more. The genes are TRBV6-1 and TRBJ1-5; D might be TRBD1 (5 bases). Germline CDR1 reads MNHNS; CDR2 reads SASEGT. V lost 1 base to trimming and J lost 3 bases, with 13 bases between them. The CDR3 is 16 amino acids. The CDR3 here is CASSEGDLRTNQPQHF. The CDR3 DNA reads TGTGCCAGCAGTGAAGGGGACCTAAGGACCAATCAGCCCCAGCATTTT.

This clonotype has at least ten counts. The chain couples TRBV7-2 to TRBJ2-7; possibly TRBD1 or TRBD2 for D (6 bases each). The CDR3 runs 15 residues. Trimming stripped 2 bases from V and 3 bases from J, with 14 bases between. Germline V gene sequence: CDR1 SGHTA, CDR2 FQGNSA. The CDR3 loop reads CASSLSRGGGYEQYF. The CDR3 nucleotides are TGTGCCAGCAGCTTAAGCAGGGGAGGAGGCTACGAGCAGTACTTC.

The chain has TRBV4-2 and TRBJ2-2; 8 bases agree with TRBD2. V lost 7 bases, J lost 4 bases, and 8 bases stayed unmatched. Germline values: CDR1 LGHNA, CDR2 YNFKEQ. This CDR3 region has 15 residues. CDR3 sequence: CASTLVRGGTGELFF. CDR3 coding DNA: TGTGCCAGCACCCTGGTTCGGGGGGGCACCGGGGAGCTGTTTTTT.

This clonotype was seen many times. This sequence joins TRBV28 and TRBJ1-1; D is uncertain. The CDR3 covers 14 residues. The germline gives CDR1 MDHEN, CDR2 SYDVKM. V gave up 4 bases and J gave up 4 bases, with 13 bases separating them. The CDR3 sequence is CASSSPGPPTEAFF. The CDR3 DNA reads TGTGCCAGCAGTTCCCCAGGTCCCCCCACTGAAGCTTTCTTT.

This clonotype was seen many times. The chain combines TRBV6-2 or TRBV6-3 with TRBJ2-1, with TRBD1 identical over 9 bases. There are 13 residues in the CDR3. The germline gives CDR1 MNHEY, CDR2 SVGEGT. V trimming: 4 bases; J trimming: 15 bases; junction bases outside the gene matches: 10. This CDR3 is CASSFLQGAGVFF. The CDR3 DNA sequence: TGTGCCAGCAGTTTCCTACAGGGGGCCGGAGTGTTCTTC.

V is TRBV7-6 and J is TRBJ1-1; no firm D call. The germline V and J ends were trimmed by 4 bases and 3 bases, with 6 bases remaining between them. Germline CDR1 reads SGHVS; CDR2 reads FNYEAQ. The CDR3 consists of 12 residues. CDR3 protein: CASSSSYTEAFF. The DNA of the CDR3 is TGTGCCAGCAGCTCCTCATACACTGAAGCTTTCTTT.

This clonotype has at least ten counts. The chain joins TRBV11-2 to TRBJ2-7, with 10 bases that match TRBD1. CDR1 SGHAT and CDR2 FQNNGV come from the germline V gene. V was clipped by 2 bases and J by 3 bases; unmatched bases: 4. The CDR3 is 15 residues long. The CDR3 DNA sequence: TGTGCCAGCAGCTTATCCGGGACAGGGGTCTACGAGCAGTACTTC. It translates to CASSLSGTGVYEQYF.

In this sample, this clonotype turned up a few times. The chain couples TRBV20-1 to TRBJ1-4; 7 bases map to TRBD1. Germline CDR1 is DFQATT and CDR2 is SNEGSKA (reference sequence). CDR3 length: 16 residues. J lost 8 bases, V lost 0 bases, and 12 bases had no gene match. The CDR3 DNA reads as TGCAGTGCTAGAGATCTAAACAGGGGAGGTAGAGAAAAACTGTTTTTT. This gives the protein CSARDLNRGGREKLFF.